This TCR beta chain was identified during a study of T cell responses to AZD1222 COVID-19 vaccine. Germline assignment: CDR1 SGHDN and CDR2 FVKESK. There are 14 residues in the CDR3. V gave up 0 bases and J gave up 1 base, with 5 bases separating them. Concerning this clone itself: Antigen specificity is unknown.

Produced via immunoSEQ multiplex PCR; TCRdb's table is partial and in-frame only. Altogether 65,000 to 75,000 clones are present, more than 75% being singletons, with the ten largest covering 4% to 5.5%. Study outcomes and limitations: After the peak T cell response, and only then, were repertoires sampled.

The sequencing here drew on peripheral blood, taken 28 days after the second dose of the MenACWY control vaccine. The source is an adult who received the MenACWY meningococcal vaccine as a control. The rearrangement joins TRBV14 to TRBJ2-3; D gene uncertain. CDR3 bases: TGTGCCAGCAGCCAAGACTGGGGCACAGATACGCAGTATTTT. Protein product: CASSQDWGTDTQYF.